This passage covers 6 T cell receptor beta chains from one sample sequenced in a study of cytomegalovirus exposure and HLA in healthy donors. The PCR made use of 60 Vbeta and 13 Jbeta primers. Here immunoSEQ multiplex PCR was the method, and the copy in TCRdb shows in-frame clones only, minus some. The table records fewer than 100,000 clones, approximately 80% of them present only once. Sequencing was performed on PBMCs. These receptors were obtained from a female donor in good health and CMV-seronegative.

V usage is TRBV7-9 and J usage is TRBJ1-1; no clear D gene. Looked up from germline, CDR1 is SEHNR and CDR2 is FQNEAQ (reference sequence). V shed 1 base and J shed 1 base, with 10 bases lying between them. This CDR3 region has 15 residues. The DNA of the CDR3 is TGTGCCAGCAGCTTAGGATCGGGATCGAACACTGAAGCTTTCTTT. Encoded protein: CASSLGSGSNTEAFF.

V and J are TRBV7-8 and TRBJ2-7; possible D gene TRBD1, 5 bases. Germline CDR1 SGHVS, CDR2 FQNEAQ. The CDR3 has 15 residues. V dropped 1 base and J dropped 2 bases, with 12 bases sitting between them. Here the CDR3 reads CASSLDWQGPYEQYF. Here the CDR3 DNA reads TGTGCCAGCAGCTTAGACTGGCAGGGTCCCTACGAGCAGTACTTC.

The chain joins TRBV28 to TRBJ2-7, with 7 bases that match TRBD1. Germline loops: CDR1 MDHEN, CDR2 SYDVKM. This CDR3 comprises 15 residues. Trimming removed 5 bases from V and 7 bases from J; junction bases left unmatched: 14. The CDR3 nucleotides read TGTGCCAGCAGTCCCTATCGTGACAGGGCGAGGGAGCAGTACTTC. It specifies CASSPYRDRAREQYF.

The V gene is TRBV2, the J gene TRBJ2-6; 7 nucleotides align to TRBD1. The CDR3 is 17 residues long. Germline loops: CDR1 SNHLY, CDR2 FYNNEI. The junction had 9 bases not matched to a gene; V was cut back by 7 bases and J by 0 bases. As DNA, the CDR3 is TGTGCCAGCAATATCAGGACAGGCTTCTCTGGGGCCAACGTCCTGACTTTC. It codes for CASNIRTGFSGANVLTF. The full variable domain, its missing parts supplied by reference TRBV2 and TRBJ2-6, is EPEVTQTPSHQVTQMGQEVILRCVPISNHLYFYWYRQILGQKVEFLVSFYNNEISEKSEIFDDQFSVERPDGSNFTLKIRSTKLEDSAMYFCASNIRTGFSGANVLTFGAGSRLTVL.

Only one count was recorded for this clone. This chain connects TRBV5-4 to TRBJ1-3; 7 nucleotides match TRBD1. The germline V gene encodes CDR1 SGHNT and CDR2 YYREEE (reference sequence). V shed 4 bases and J 1 base; nucleotides not matched to a gene: 11. The CDR3 runs 17 residues. CDR3 loop: CASSRPRGAESGNTIYF. The CDR3 DNA reads TGTGCCAGCAGCCGGCCCAGGGGGGCGGAATCTGGAAACACCATATATTTT.

This clone was seen once. J is TRBJ2-7 and V is TRBV28; TRBD1 matches 9 bases. Germline V gene data show CDR1 as MDHEN and CDR2 as SYDVKM. The CDR3 spans 14 residues. V shed 6 bases, J shed 3 bases, and the junction held 6 bases outside the gene matches. CDR3 DNA sequence: TGTGCCAGCAGCCCCGGGACAGGGCACTACGAGCAGTACTTC. Translating it yields CASSPGTGHYEQYF.